This entry describes one TCR beta chain. In its sample, this clone was seen a few times. Its antigen is unknown. Per-base quality was not reported, and no clone a single base away is much larger than it. The data originate from a study of blood T cell repertoires in COVID-19 (dated by TCRdb to about 2020). For the study in its entirety: Collaborator samples came from the United States, Italy and Spain and covered acute and convalescent phases of COVID-19. The prospective study material was composed of cDNA or gDNA derived from T cells, B-cell-depleted T cells, or PBMCs. The dataset comprised deeply sampled blood TCRbeta repertoires from subjects exposed to, actively infected with, or recovered from COVID-19. The repertoires were released in a freely available public database meant as a resource for research on the immune response to SARS-CoV-2. The samples were drawn from two sources: the first 160 participants of the ongoing ImmuneRACE study, and approximately 1,300 subjects contributed by 6 global collaborators. A de-identified subject ID, COVID-19 status, age in years and sex were almost always included in the sample metadata. Where HLA class I and class II types were available, the types were taken from metadata supplied by the sample provider, not from assay-based typing. Paper-wide results and their limitations: How much clinical and demographic metadata was included differed by source and by participant, and the metadata was provided uncurated.

Collaborating institutions collected whole blood in K2EDTA tubes following their own protocols. For TCRbeta analysis, collaborator samples were shipped as frozen whole blood, as isolated PBMCs, or as DNA extracted from either sample type. TCRbeta CDR3 regions were amplified from genomic DNA using the immunoSEQ Assay, a bias-controlled multiplex PCR. Per the original workflow: The number of nucleated cells in each sample was estimated by amplification of reference gene primers within the assay. To quantify the absolute abundance of each unique TCRbeta CDR3 rearrangement, sequence reads were collapsed and filtered. For each sample, productive Simpson clonality was calculated as the square root of Simpson's diversity index across productive rearrangements. Sourced from immuneACCESS, this table was stored by TCRdb with only in-frame sequences that have V and J called. A share of the clones is absent; for the studies checked, an unresolved V gene accounts for under half, and the remainder has no known explanation. V, J and clone size are taken as reported in that table, and D and trimming were inferred from the DNA itself. The sample profile shows about 270,000 clones; approximately 86% of them were found once. The top ten constitute 2.5% to 3.5% of the sample.

V sheds 3 bases and J sheds 6 bases, leaving 9 bases between their ends. CDR1 and CDR2 are drawn from the germline V gene (reference sequence): PRHDT, FYEKMQ. From the cysteine up to the phenylalanine, the CDR3 has a length of 13 residues. The retained sequence is limited to the CDR3, 39 bases, with the frame set at the first base. The sequence was collected from a woman aged 18-29 years with acute or convalescent COVID-19. Sequencing used peripheral blood. The chain was built from TRBV13 and TRBJ1-5; a tentative D call is TRBD1 (6 bases match). The DNA is TGTGCCAGCAGCTTGACAGGTTTTCAGCCCCAGCATTTT. Its coded protein is CASSLTGFQPQHF.